What follows are 13 T cell receptor beta chains derived from one specimen sequenced in a study of CD8 T cells in Susac syndrome (dated by TCRdb to 2018 to 2020). Libraries were prepared through the immunoSEQ multiplex PCR assay. RNA was extracted using the RNeasy kit, and roughly 0.45 to 1 microgram was reverse transcribed with random hexamers. TCRdb ran its own pipeline on the public reads, namely fastp trimming at Q25 and MiXCR clone calling, and kept in-frame beta chains. Duplicate CDR3 protein sequences are folded into a single record with the most common DNA and genes. In this sample the table shows 120,000 or so distinct CDR3 sequences, about 94% of which occur a single time. The ten top clones hold about 0.28% of the sample. Sequencing used CD8+ T cells from PBMCs. The source of these receptors is a human donor with Susac syndrome.

This CDR3 is CASSPPGVSYEQYF. CDR3 DNA sequence: TGTGCCAGCTCACCGCCAGGAGTCTCGTACGAGCAGTACTTC. The chain carries TRBV18 and TRBJ2-7, with D unclear. This CDR3 is 14 amino acids long. Trimming removed 3 bases from V and 4 bases from J, with 13 bases in between. Germline V gives CDR1 KGHSH, CDR2 LQKENI.

J is TRBJ2-3 and V is TRBV24-1; 13 bases agree with TRBD2. The CDR3 covers 18 residues. Germline-derived CDR1 and CDR2 are KGHDR and SFDVKD. Trimming removed 4 bases from V and 4 bases from J; junction bases left unmatched: 10. This CDR3 reads CATSDAGLAGISSDTQYF. For the CDR3, the DNA is TGTGCCACCAGTGACGCGGGACTAGCGGGGATATCTTCAGATACGCAGTATTTT.

The chain combines TRBV18 with TRBJ2-3; TRBD2 agrees at 9 bases. CDR3 length equals 15 residues. The germline gives CDR1 KGHSH, CDR2 LQKENI. The trim removed 6 bases at V and 2 bases at J, leaving 6 bases unmatched. This CDR3 is CASSSPSGATDTQYF. In nucleotides, the CDR3 is TGTGCCAGCTCGTCTCCTAGCGGGGCCACAGATACGCAGTATTTT.

The chain recombines TRBV10-3 with TRBJ1-1, with D possibly matching TRBD1 (5 bases). Germline CDR1 and CDR2: ENHRY and SYGVKD. This CDR3 contains 15 residues. Trimming took off 10 bases at V and 0 bases at J, with 18 bases between the two ends. The chain's CDR3 is CATGGTTTMNTEAFF. In DNA, the CDR3 is TGTGCCACCGGGGGGACGACTACCATGAACACTGAAGCTTTCTTT.

The V call is TRBV20-1, the J call TRBJ2-5, with D possibly TRBD1 on 5 matching bases. The CDR3 totals 15 residues. Germline values: CDR1 DFQATT, CDR2 SNEGSKA (reference sequence). With 2 bases removed from V and 5 bases from J, the gap between germline ends came to 18 bases. The DNA of the CDR3 is TGCAGTGCTAGATACGGAGCGCAGGGAATGGAGACCCAGTACTTC. Residues: CSARYGAQGMETQYF.

The V call is TRBV14, the J call TRBJ2-3, with TRBD2 matching 9 bases. The V and J ends lost 4 bases and 4 bases, in that order; junction bases with no gene match: 6. CDR3 size: 15 residues. Germline loops: CDR1 SGHDN, CDR2 FVKESK. This CDR3 is CASSPSGVFADTQYF. The DNA for the CDR3 is TGTGCCAGCAGCCCTAGCGGGGTATTCGCAGATACGCAGTATTTT.

This chain links TRBV3-1 with TRBJ2-3; 9 nucleotides agree with TRBD2. V gave up 0 bases and J gave up 0 bases; unmatched junction bases: 10. This CDR3 has 19 residues. The V gene's germline CDR1 is LGHDT and CDR2 YNNKEL (reference sequence). CDR3 in DNA: TGTGCCAGCAGCCAAGATCCACTTCGACTAGCGGATAGCACAGATACGCAGTATTTT. Translated: CASSQDPLRLADSTDTQYF.

V usage is TRBV19 and J usage is TRBJ1-5, with TRBD1 identical over 7 bases. The J segment lost 2 bases and the V segment lost 7 bases, leaving 8 bases of the junction unmatched. Looked up from germline, CDR1 is LNHDA and CDR2 is SQIVND (reference sequence). This CDR3 has 15 amino acids. This chain's CDR3 is CASTLDRAGNQPQHF. CDR3 sequence (DNA): TGTGCCAGTACCCTAGACAGGGCCGGCAATCAGCCCCAGCATTTT.

This clonotype came up a few times. The chain links TRBV11-2 to TRBJ2-5; 7 nucleotides agree with TRBD2. Germline lookup yields CDR1 SGHAT and CDR2 FQNNGV. The CDR3 sequence is 16 residues long. The junction had 6 bases not matched to a gene; V was cut back by 0 bases and J by 2 bases. The CDR3 sequence is CASSLEGGGVQETQYF. CDR3 DNA sequence: TGTGCCAGCAGCTTAGAAGGTGGGGGGGTTCAAGAGACCCAGTACTTC.

This chain links TRBV6-5 with TRBJ1-2; possible D gene TRBD1, 5 bases. V lost 1 base and J 7 bases, leaving 10 bases between the germline ends. CDR3 length: 13 residues. Looked up from germline, CDR1 is MNHEY and CDR2 is SVGAGI. CDR3: CASSYFQGGGYTF. In nucleotides, the CDR3 is TGTGCCAGCAGTTACTTTCAGGGAGGTGGCTACACCTTC.

The chain links TRBV6-5 to TRBJ1-1; D may be TRBD1 (6 bases). The CDR3 has 13 residues. Looked up from germline, CDR1 is MNHEY and CDR2 is SVGAGI. The V end was cut by 5 bases, the J end by 2 bases, with 9 bases between. CDR3 residues: CASSHRDNTEAFF. In DNA form, the CDR3 reads TGTGCCAGCAGTCACAGGGACAACACTGAAGCTTTCTTT.

J is TRBJ2-2 and V is TRBV20-1; D may match TRBD1 or TRBD2 (6 bases each). V gave up 3 bases and J gave up 3 bases, with 8 bases separating them. The germline gives CDR1 DFQATT, CDR2 SNEGSKA (reference sequence). The CDR3 runs 13 residues. The CDR3 DNA sequence: TGCAGTGCTAGCGGGGGCCACACCGGGGAGCTGTTTTTT. Its protein product is CSASGGHTGELFF.

V is TRBV6-6 and J is TRBJ2-7, with D possibly matching TRBD1 (5 bases). CDR3 length: 16 residues. Germline V gene sequence: CDR1 MNHNY, CDR2 SVGAGI (reference sequence). V was shortened by 0 bases and J by 0 bases, with 12 bases between the two germline ends. CDR3 in amino acids: CASSYSIGDSSYEQYF. DNA of the CDR3: TGTGCCAGCAGTTACTCGATCGGAGACAGCTCCTACGAGCAGTACTTC.